The 21 T cell receptor beta chains below all came from one sample that was sequenced in a study of identical twins. TCRdb independently ran MiXCR on the 5' RACE reads; one entry per CDR3 protein. The sample lists some 660,000 distinct CDR3 sequences, 8.6% occurring once. A further study also used this sample, focusing on yellow fever vaccine responses in identical twins.

Sequencing input: PBMCs. The receptors here all came from a woman younger than 30 in good health.

This clonotype was observed a few times. This chain joins TRBV7-9 and TRBJ2-6; D remains ambiguous. This CDR3 contains 15 residues. Trimming took 1 base from V and 2 from J, leaving 6 bases between them. Germline CDR1 and CDR2: SEHNR and FQNEAQ (reference sequence). In DNA form, the CDR3 reads TGTGCCAGCAGCTTAGTGGCCACTGGGGCCAACGTCCTGACTTTC. Translating gives CASSLVATGANVLTF.

This clonotype was counted a few times. This sequence joins TRBV5-1 and TRBJ2-5; the D gene is possibly TRBD1 (6 bases). V shed 4 bases and J shed 0 bases, with 16 bases lying between them. The CDR3 runs 16 residues. The germline gives CDR1 SGHRS, CDR2 YFSETQ. Here the CDR3 DNA reads TGCGCCAGCAGCACCGCACAGGGATGGCACCAAGAGACCCAGTACTTC. Residues: CASSTAQGWHQETQYF.

In its sample, this clonotype was seen a few times. V is TRBV27 and J is TRBJ2-1; 9 bases map to TRBD2. Germline-derived CDR1 and CDR2 are MNHEY and SMNVEV (reference sequence). After removal of 6 bases from V and 7 bases from J, the junction contained 7 bases not matched to a gene. The CDR3 totals 14 residues. The CDR3 bases are TGTGCCAGCAGAGACGGACTAGCGAATAATGAGCAGTTCTTC. Its translation: CASRDGLANNEQFF.

This clonotype occurred many times. The J gene is TRBJ2-3, the V gene TRBV7-8; D is unresolved. Germline V CDR1 and CDR2: SGHVS, FQNEAQ. V gave up 8 bases and J gave up 6 bases, with 12 bases separating them. The length of the CDR3 is 12 residues. The CDR3 coding sequence is TGTGCCAGCTTCCGATTGGGCGATACGCAGTATTTT. This encodes CASFRLGDTQYF.

This chain links TRBV24-1 with TRBJ2-3, with 8 bases fitting TRBD2. From germline, CDR1 is KGHDR and CDR2 SFDVKD. Losses at the gene ends were 5 bases for V and 2 bases for J; bases not matched to a gene: 8. The CDR3 covers 16 residues. The CDR3 loop reads CATSGIAGLSTDTQYF. The CDR3 DNA follows: TGTGCCACCAGTGGGATAGCGGGACTATCCACAGATACGCAGTATTTT.

This clonotype turned up a few times. The rearrangement links TRBV12-3 or TRBV12-4 to TRBJ1-3; tentatively, D is TRBD1 (6 bases). CDR3 length: 15 residues. V gave up 4 bases and J gave up 2 bases, with 12 bases separating them. The CDR3: CASSWMTGPGNTIYF. Written as DNA, the CDR3 is TGTGCCAGCAGTTGGATGACAGGTCCTGGAAACACCATATATTTT.

V gene TRBV7-9 combines with J gene TRBJ1-2, with D perhaps TRBD1 (6 bases). The ends were cut back, 4 bases at V and 8 bases at J, with 17 bases in the middle. Germline assignment: CDR1 SEHNR and CDR2 FQNEAQ (reference sequence). The CDR3 extends over 14 amino acids. The CDR3 sequence is CASSSSGTNEGYTF. For the CDR3, the DNA is TGTGCCAGCAGCTCATCCGGGACAAACGAAGGCTACACCTTC.

This clonotype was seen only a few times. The V call is TRBV7-9, the J call TRBJ2-1, with D possibly TRBD2 on 6 matching bases. Germline assignment: CDR1 SEHNR and CDR2 FQNEAQ (reference sequence). With 0 bases removed from V and 15 bases from J, the gap between germline ends came to 21 bases. The CDR3 has 15 amino acids. In DNA form, the CDR3 reads TGTGCCAGCAGCTTAGCGCTCGGGCGGGATTTGGTTCCGTTCTTC. It codes for CASSLALGRDLVPFF.

This clonotype was counted only a few times. The genes are TRBV28 and TRBJ2-5; 8 bases are a match to TRBD1. This CDR3 region has 14 residues. The germline CDR1 and CDR2 sequences are MDHEN and SYDVKM. V shed 10 bases, J shed 0 bases, and the junction held 7 bases outside the gene matches. The CDR3 is CATVLTGDQETQYF. CDR3 DNA sequence: TGTGCCACCGTCCTGACAGGGGACCAAGAGACCCAGTACTTC.

This clonotype has at least ten counts. The J gene is TRBJ2-7, the V gene TRBV7-2; 7 nucleotides align to TRBD1. CDR3 size: 14 residues. Per germline, CDR1 SGHTA and CDR2 FQGNSA. V was clipped by 3 bases and J by 0 bases; unmatched bases: 2. The CDR3 DNA sequence: TGTGCCAGCAGCTTTTGGGACAGCTCCTACGAGCAGTACTTC. Amino acid sequence: CASSFWDSSYEQYF.

The chain employs TRBV7-2 and TRBJ1-5; D call uncertain. Trimming stripped 0 bases from V and 10 bases from J, with 19 bases between. The CDR3 covers 16 residues. Germline CDR1 and CDR2: SGHTA and FQGNSA. The CDR3 DNA reads as TGTGCCAGCAGCTTAGCGTTAAGGGCAGAGAGCGGCCCCCAGCATTTT. The encoded protein is CASSLALRAESGPQHF.

The chain is built from TRBV7-9 and TRBJ1-6; D remains unclear. The CDR3 extends over 13 amino acids. Trimming cost V 5 bases and J 8 bases, with 10 bases left between them. The germline gives CDR1 SEHNR, CDR2 FQNEAQ (reference sequence). The chain's CDR3 is CASSADGDSPLHF. CDR3 coding DNA: TGTGCCAGCAGCGCGGACGGGGATTCACCCCTCCACTTT.

In this sample, this clonotype turned up many times. The chain carries TRBV28 and TRBJ2-6; no clear D. CDR1 is MDHEN and CDR2 is SYDVKM in the germline V gene. V gave up 6 bases and J gave up 3 bases, with 3 bases separating them. The CDR3 consists of 12 residues. CDR3 residues: CASRDGANVLTF. The CDR3 DNA follows: TGTGCCAGCAGGGATGGGGCCAACGTCCTGACTTTC.

The genes are TRBV4-1 and TRBJ2-7; D is tentatively TRBD1 or TRBD2 (6 bases each). Trimming stripped 0 bases from V and 7 bases from J, with 13 bases between. Germline CDR1 reads MGHRA; CDR2 reads YSYEKL. The CDR3 runs 14 residues. The DNA of the CDR3 is TGCGCCAGCAGCCAAGAAGGGGGGCGTAGGGAGCAGTACTTC. It yields the protein CASSQEGGRREQYF.

This clonotype was seen a few times. The chain uses TRBV28 and TRBJ2-5, with TRBD2 matching over 12 bases. The CDR3 runs 15 residues. V dropped 5 bases and J dropped 6; count of bases not matched to a gene: 7. Germline V gives CDR1 MDHEN, CDR2 SYDVKM. The CDR3 loop is CASSPGLAGKQTQYF. The DNA for the CDR3 is TGTGCCAGCAGTCCGGGACTAGCGGGCAAGCAGACCCAGTACTTC.

This clonotype was picked up a small number of times. V usage is TRBV15 and J usage is TRBJ2-7; 7 bases fit TRBD1. The V segment lost 0 bases and the J segment 4 bases; nucleotides outside the gene matches: 9. The CDR3 has 16 residues. From germline, CDR1 is LNHNV and CDR2 YYDKDF (reference sequence). The CDR3: CATSRDPRGKGYEQYF. CDR3 in DNA: TGTGCCACCAGCAGAGATCCCAGGGGGAAGGGGTACGAGCAGTACTTC.

The chain's CDR3 is CSATSGDTPQETQYF. CDR3 in DNA: TGCAGTGCTACGAGCGGGGACACTCCCCAAGAGACCCAGTACTTC. The chain joins TRBV20-1 to TRBJ2-5; D may be TRBD2 (7 bases). CDR3 length: 15 residues. CDR1 DFQATT and CDR2 SNEGSKA come from the germline V gene (reference sequence). V lost 4 bases and J 1 base, leaving 16 bases between the germline ends.

This clonotype was recorded at least ten times. The rearrangement links TRBV14 to TRBJ2-7, with 8 bases identical to TRBD2. The germline gives CDR1 SGHDN, CDR2 FVKESK. The CDR3 has 15 amino acids. After removal of 4 bases from V and 4 bases from J, the junction contained 9 bases not matched to a gene. DNA for the CDR3: TGTGCCAGCAGCCCTCTTAGCGGGACGAAATACGAGCAGTACTTC. As protein: CASSPLSGTKYEQYF.

This chain uses TRBV6-2 or TRBV6-3 with TRBJ2-7; D is undetermined. The CDR3 is 12 residues long. Per the germline V gene, CDR1 is MNHEY and CDR2 is SVGEGT. V lost 6 bases to trimming and J lost 5 bases, with 11 bases between them. CDR3 sequence: CASSGQTNEQYF. As DNA, the CDR3 is TGTGCCAGCAGCGGGCAGACCAACGAGCAGTACTTC.

This clonotype was counted many times. V usage is TRBV7-9 and J usage is TRBJ2-5; D not certain. The germline gives CDR1 SEHNR, CDR2 FQNEAQ (reference sequence). The CDR3 totals 13 residues. V lost 4 bases, J lost 0 bases, and 6 bases lay in between. CDR3 sequence reads: CASSSKDQETQYF. CDR3 in DNA: TGTGCCAGCAGCTCGAAGGACCAAGAGACCCAGTACTTC.

The table lists this clonotype with a few counts. V and J are TRBV6-2 or TRBV6-3 and TRBJ2-7; D is undetermined. The CDR3 covers 12 residues. Germline CDR1 and CDR2: MNHEY and SVGEGT. The V end lost 5 bases, the J end lost 3 bases, and 8 bases lay between the germline ends. The CDR3 nucleotides read TGTGCCAGCAGTCAAATCCACTACGAGCAGTACTTC. Its translation is CASSQIHYEQYF.